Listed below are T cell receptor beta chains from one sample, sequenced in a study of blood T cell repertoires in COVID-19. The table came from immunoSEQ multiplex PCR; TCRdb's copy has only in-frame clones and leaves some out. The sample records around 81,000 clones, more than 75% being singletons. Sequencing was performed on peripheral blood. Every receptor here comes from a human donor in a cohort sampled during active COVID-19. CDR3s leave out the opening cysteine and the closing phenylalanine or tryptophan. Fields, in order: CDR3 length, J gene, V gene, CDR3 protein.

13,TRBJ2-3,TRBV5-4,ASSPTGASTDTQY
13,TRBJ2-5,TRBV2,ASSETGARGETQY
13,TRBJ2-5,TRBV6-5,ASKAGVIGGETQY
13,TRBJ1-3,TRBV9,ASSDRVGSGNTIY
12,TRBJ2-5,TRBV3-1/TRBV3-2,ASSPQGARETQY
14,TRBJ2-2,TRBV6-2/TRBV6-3,ASSYPVYRGTGELF
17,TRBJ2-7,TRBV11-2,ASSSAGTYGDRVSYEQY
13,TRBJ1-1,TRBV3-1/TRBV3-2,ASTHGGTPNTEAF
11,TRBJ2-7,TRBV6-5,ASRGQGGYEQY
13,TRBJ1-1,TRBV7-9,ASSLIQGDGTEAF
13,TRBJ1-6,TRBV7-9,ASSSGTAYNSPLH
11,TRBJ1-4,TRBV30,AWCNQGNEKLF
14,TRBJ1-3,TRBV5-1,ASSLGTGDSGNTIY
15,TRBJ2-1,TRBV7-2,ASSLADGGGSYNEQF
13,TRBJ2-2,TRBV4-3,ASSQGQGSAGELF
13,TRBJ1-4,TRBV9,ASSGTGGLNEKLF
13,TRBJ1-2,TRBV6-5,ASRAGQGANYGYT
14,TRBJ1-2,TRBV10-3,AISVQGNQPIYGYT
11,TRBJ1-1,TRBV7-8,ASSLDWTSQAF
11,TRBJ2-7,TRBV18,ASSNTESGEQY
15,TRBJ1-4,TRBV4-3,ASSQDLVRSTNEKLF
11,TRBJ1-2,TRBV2,ASSPQVIYGYT
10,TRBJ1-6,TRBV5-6,ASSLEHSPLH
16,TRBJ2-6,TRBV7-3,ASSLTEGISSGANVLT
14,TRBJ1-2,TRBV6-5,ASSYSIMGQSYGYT
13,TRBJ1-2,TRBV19,ASSINLGQNYGYT
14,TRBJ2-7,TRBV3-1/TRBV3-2,ASSQMGGDPSYEQY
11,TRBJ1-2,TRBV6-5,ASSPTGGSGYT
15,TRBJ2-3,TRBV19,ASSAIGTSGLGYTQY